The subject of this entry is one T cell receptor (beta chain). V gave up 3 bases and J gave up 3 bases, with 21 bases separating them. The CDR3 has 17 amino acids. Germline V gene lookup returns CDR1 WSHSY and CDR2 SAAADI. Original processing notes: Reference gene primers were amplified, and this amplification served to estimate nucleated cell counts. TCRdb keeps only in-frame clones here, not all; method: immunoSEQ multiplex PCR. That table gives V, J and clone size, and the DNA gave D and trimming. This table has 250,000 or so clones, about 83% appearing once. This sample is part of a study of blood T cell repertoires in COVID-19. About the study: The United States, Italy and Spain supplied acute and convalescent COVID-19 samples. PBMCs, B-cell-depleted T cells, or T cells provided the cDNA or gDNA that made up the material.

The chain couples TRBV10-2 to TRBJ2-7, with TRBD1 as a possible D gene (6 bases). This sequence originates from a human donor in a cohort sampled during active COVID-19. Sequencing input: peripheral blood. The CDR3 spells CASSDPPGQAMIYEQYF. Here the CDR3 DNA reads TGCGCCAGCAGTGATCCTCCGGGACAAGCAATGATCTACGAGCAGTACTTC.